This T cell receptor (beta chain) was obtained from a study of CXCR3-negative and CXCR3-positive naive CD8 T cells. The overall study: The study obtained approximately 130 million TRB reads, about 1.5 +/- 0.3 million per library.

UMI labels and 5' RACE were used to prepare the TRB cDNA libraries. TCRdb processed the 5' RACE reads again and assigns one entry to each CDR3 protein, with no DNA. The table lists 6,000 to 8,500 distinct CDR3 sequences, with around 1% in the top ten. Points from the study as a whole: With surface CD5 comparable between naive subsets, TCR strength was estimated using properties derived from the TRB CDR3. Fresh PBMCs went into most assays, and CXCR3 expression partly declined after cryopreservation.

A word on this clonotype: Its antigen is as yet unknown.

Sorts that each held 270,000 or so cells were run in triplicate for every CD8+ T cell subset. This CDR3 spans 11 amino acids. Per germline, CDR1 SQVTM and CDR2 ANQGSEA. The rearrangement links TRBV29-1 to TRBJ1-1. Source material: naive CXCR3- CD8+ T cells from blood. Subset in this sample: CD45RO-CCR7+CD27+CD95- naive CD8+ T cells lacking CXCR3 (TNR3-). This clonotype originated in a human donor in good health. Some clones in this sample may be carry-over from other donors' samples. The CDR3 loop is CSVESGTEAFF.